This T cell receptor beta chain appears in the sequencing data of a study of blood T cell repertoires in COVID-19. Original processing notes: From reference gene primer amplification, estimates of nucleated cell counts were derived. Clones were read by immunoSEQ multiplex PCR, and TCRdb kept only the in-frame ones, dropping some. V and J calls and clone size come straight from that table; D and trimming were deduced from the DNA. This table has 410,000 or so clones, just over 85% appearing once. The sample comprised peripheral blood. This clonotype was sampled from a woman in her twenties or thirties with active or convalescent COVID-19.

The CDR3 bases are TGTGCCAGCAGCCCCACTTCAAGTTCTAGCGAGCATGAGCAGTTCTTC. This sequence encodes CASSPTSSSSEHEQFF. The chain is built from TRBV7-6 and TRBJ2-1, with D perhaps matching TRBD2 (6 bases). Per the germline V gene, CDR1 is SGHVS and CDR2 is FNYEAQ. V was shortened by 5 bases and J by 8 bases, with 22 bases between the two germline ends. This CDR3 contains 16 residues.